The entry that follows covers one TCR beta chain sequence. Its target is unknown. The source of the sample is a study of T cells in localized non-small cell lung cancer. Overall study results and limits: Within adjacent lung there appeared a median approximately 60 of the top 100 tumor clones. The study sequenced only one region of the tumor. As a result, intratumor heterogeneity could not be excluded and remains possible. Uninvolved adjacent lung, not tumor, had the highest T cell clonality. An association was observed between higher blood T cell density and longer overall survival.

Data came from immunoSEQ multiplex PCR; TCRdb stores just in-frame clones and leaves some out. The profile covers under 40,000 clones, with 93% appearing a single time and roughly 7.7% taken by the ten largest. This TCR was sampled from a female donor at least 60 years old with stage I lung adenocarcinoma. This sample comprised peripheral blood, obtained before any cancer treatment.

The CDR3 here is CASRGGGTGANVLTF. The DNA for the CDR3 is TGTGCCAGCAGAGGGGGCGGTACTGGGGCCAACGTCCTGACTTTC. J is TRBJ2-6 and V is TRBV28; the match to TRBD1 covers 7 bases. Looked up from germline, CDR1 is MDHEN and CDR2 is SYDVKM. The length of the CDR3 is 15 residues. Germline trimming cut 6 bases from V and 2 bases from J; bases unmatched to any gene: 4.